This T cell receptor (beta chain) was identified in a study of CD8 T cells in Susac syndrome. Study-wide background: Over five sequenced Susac syndrome patients had clinically active disease, while 8 or 9 were in remission.

An input of roughly 0.45 to 1 ug of RNA was subjected to reverse transcription using random hexamers. An immunoSEQ multiplex PCR amplified TCR beta CDR3 over 54 Vbeta and 13 Jbeta. One entry per CDR3 protein, called by TCRdb with MiXCR from the immunoSEQ multiplex PCR reads. This table has 150,000 to 200,000 distinct CDR3 sequences, 90% to 95% appearing once. The CDR3 runs 17 residues. Germline V lookup: CDR1 KGHSH, CDR2 LQKENI. The trim removed 0 bases at V and 2 bases at J, leaving 7 bases unmatched. V is TRBV18 and J is TRBJ1-2, with TRBD1 matching 9 bases. The clonotype originates from a human donor with Susac syndrome. The sequenced sample was CD4+ T cells from PBMCs. CDR3 protein: CASSPPGQGQTNYGYTF. CDR3 DNA sequence: TGTGCCAGCTCACCACCGGGACAGGGACAAACGAACTATGGCTACACCTTC.